This T cell receptor beta chain was identified in a study of T cells and Merkel cell carcinoma outcomes. On this clone: Its antigen is currently unknown.

Study-wide results and caveats: Reportedly, T-cell repertoire with density predicts Merkel cell carcinoma outcomes.

Trimming stripped 5 bases from V and 3 bases from J, with 9 bases between. The CDR3 length is 13 residues. In germline, CDR1 is SGHRS, CDR2 YFSETQ. Sequencing was performed with immunoSEQ multiplex PCR; in TCRdb, only in-frame clones are kept and a portion is missing. This sample has 2,800 or so clones, with around 96% found just once. What was sequenced was tumor tissue from Merkel cell carcinoma. This TCR was sampled from a human donor with Merkel cell carcinoma. This chain links TRBV5-1 with TRBJ1-3; tentative D call: TRBD1 (5 bases). The CDR3 loop is CASRTGGGNTIYF. CDR3 DNA sequence: TGCGCCAGCAGGACGGGGGGTGGAAACACCATATATTTT.